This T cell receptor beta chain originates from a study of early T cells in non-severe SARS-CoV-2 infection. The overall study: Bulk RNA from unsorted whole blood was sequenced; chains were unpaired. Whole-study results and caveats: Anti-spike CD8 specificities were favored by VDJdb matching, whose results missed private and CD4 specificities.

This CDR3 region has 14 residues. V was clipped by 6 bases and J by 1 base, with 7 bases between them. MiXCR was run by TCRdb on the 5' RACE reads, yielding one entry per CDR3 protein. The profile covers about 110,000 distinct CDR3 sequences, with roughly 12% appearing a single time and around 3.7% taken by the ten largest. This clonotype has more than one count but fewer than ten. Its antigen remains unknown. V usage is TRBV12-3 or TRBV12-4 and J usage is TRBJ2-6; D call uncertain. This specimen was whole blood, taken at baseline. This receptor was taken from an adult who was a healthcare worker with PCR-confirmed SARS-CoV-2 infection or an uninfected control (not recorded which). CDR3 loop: CASSSLSGANVLTF. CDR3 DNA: TGTGCCAGCAGCAGCCTTTCTGGGGCCAACGTCCTGACTTTC.